Sequencing of this T cell receptor beta chain was carried out in a study of blood T cells in healthy people across ages. Broader study findings: Compared with aged donors, long-lived donors showed fewer expanded clones, suggesting selection.

V lost 8 bases and J 3 bases, leaving 17 bases between the germline ends. This CDR3 contains 14 residues. Germline CDR1 reads DFQATT; CDR2 reads SNEGSKA (reference sequence). Concerning this clonotype itself: The antigen remains unidentified.

Then a second PCR, running roughly 6 to 11 cycles, was carried out with a sample-barcoded 5' primer and a J-beta primer mix. Tagging of each cDNA molecule was performed by a template-switch adaptor with 12 random nucleotides. TCRdb re-called the 5' RACE reads with MiXCR, one entry per CDR3 protein. The sample comprises just over 800,000 distinct CDR3 sequences, around two thirds of which are singletons, and roughly 26% rests with the top ten. The rearrangement joins TRBV20-1 to TRBJ2-1; D tentatively fits TRBD1 or TRBD2 (6 bases each). The receptor comes from a young man in good health. Sequenced input: blood. CDR3: CSTTGASNYNEQFF. The DNA of the CDR3 is TGCAGTACTACGGGGGCGAGCAACTACAATGAGCAGTTCTTC.